Detailed here is one TCR beta chain. The antigen is unknown. The data were taken from a study of T cell responses to AZD1222 COVID-19 vaccine. General study findings and limits: A reported finding is that nearly half of spike-specific TCRs target unmutated variant regions. Across the whole spike, CD4 TCRs peaked at regions 160-218 and 743-854. Repertoires were collected only later (after the peak T cell response had occurred). Of the AZD1222 recipients, only 5 to 7 were seropositive at baseline.

The method was immunoSEQ multiplex PCR; TCRdb's version includes in-frame clones alone and lacks a portion of them. The sample lists approximately 100,000 clones; 90% were seen once. The CDR3 is made up of 12 amino acids. Trimming took off 0 bases at V and 7 bases at J, with 7 bases between the two ends. Looked up from germline, CDR1 is SGHRS and CDR2 is YFSETQ. J is TRBJ1-2 and V is TRBV5-1; D is uncertain. The sequence was obtained from an adult in good health. The sequencing here drew on peripheral blood, taken on day 0 of AZD1222 vaccination. DNA for the CDR3: TGCGCCAGCAGCTTGGGGGGAACTGGCTACACCTTC. The encoded protein is CASSLGGTGYTF.